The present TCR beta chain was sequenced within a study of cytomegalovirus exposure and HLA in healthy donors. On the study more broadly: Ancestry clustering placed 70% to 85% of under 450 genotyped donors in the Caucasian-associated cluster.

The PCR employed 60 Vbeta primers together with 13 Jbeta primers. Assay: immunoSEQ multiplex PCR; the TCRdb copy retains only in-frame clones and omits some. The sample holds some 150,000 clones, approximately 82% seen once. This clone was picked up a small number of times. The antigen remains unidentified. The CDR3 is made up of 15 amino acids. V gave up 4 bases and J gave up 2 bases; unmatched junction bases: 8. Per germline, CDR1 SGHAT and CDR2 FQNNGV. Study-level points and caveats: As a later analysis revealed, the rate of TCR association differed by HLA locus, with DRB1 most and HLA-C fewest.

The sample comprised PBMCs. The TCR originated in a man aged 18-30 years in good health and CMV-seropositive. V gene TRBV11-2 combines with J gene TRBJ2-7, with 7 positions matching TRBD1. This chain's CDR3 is CASSSFYQGAYEQYF. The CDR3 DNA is TGTGCCAGCAGCTCGTTTTACCAGGGGGCCTACGAGCAGTACTTC. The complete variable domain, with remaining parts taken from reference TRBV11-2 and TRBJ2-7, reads EAGVAQSPRYKIIEKRQSVAFWCNPISGHATLYWYQQILGQGPKLLIQFQNNGVVDDSQLPKDRFSAERLKGVDSTLKIQPAKLEDSAVYLCASSSFYQGAYEQYFGPGTRLTVT.